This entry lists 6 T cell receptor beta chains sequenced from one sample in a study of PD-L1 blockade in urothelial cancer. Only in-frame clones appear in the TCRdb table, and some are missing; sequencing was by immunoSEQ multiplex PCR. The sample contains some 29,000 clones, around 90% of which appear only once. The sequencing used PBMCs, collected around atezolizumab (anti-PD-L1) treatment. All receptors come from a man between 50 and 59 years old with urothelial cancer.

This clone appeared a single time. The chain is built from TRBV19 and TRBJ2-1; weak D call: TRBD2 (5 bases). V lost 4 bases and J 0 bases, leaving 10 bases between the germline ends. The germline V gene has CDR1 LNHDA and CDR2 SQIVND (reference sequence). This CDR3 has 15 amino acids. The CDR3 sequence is CASSTGGFSYNEQFF. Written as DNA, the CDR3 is TGTGCCAGTAGTACGGGCGGGTTCTCCTACAATGAGCAGTTCTTC.

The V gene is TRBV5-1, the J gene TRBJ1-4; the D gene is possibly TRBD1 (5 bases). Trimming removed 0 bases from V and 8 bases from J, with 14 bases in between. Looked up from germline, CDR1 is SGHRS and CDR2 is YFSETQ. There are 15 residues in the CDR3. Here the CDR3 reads CASSLEPGGGEKLFF. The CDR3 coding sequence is TGCGCCAGCAGCTTGGAGCCGGGGGGTGGGGAAAAACTGTTTTTT.

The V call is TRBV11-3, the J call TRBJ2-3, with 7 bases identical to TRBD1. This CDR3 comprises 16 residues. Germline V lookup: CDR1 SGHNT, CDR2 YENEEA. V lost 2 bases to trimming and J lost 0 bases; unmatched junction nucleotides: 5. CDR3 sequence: CASSLLGRGSTDTQYF. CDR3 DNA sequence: TGTGCCAGCAGCTTACTAGGCAGGGGGAGCACAGATACGCAGTATTTT.

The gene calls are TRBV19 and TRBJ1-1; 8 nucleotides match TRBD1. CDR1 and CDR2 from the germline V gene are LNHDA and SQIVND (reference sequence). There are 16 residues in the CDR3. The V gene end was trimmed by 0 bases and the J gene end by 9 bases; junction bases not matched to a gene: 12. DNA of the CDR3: TGTGCCAGTAGTATAGACCCAGGGGGCCGGGCTATCAAAGCTTTCTTT. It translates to CASSIDPGGRAIKAFF.

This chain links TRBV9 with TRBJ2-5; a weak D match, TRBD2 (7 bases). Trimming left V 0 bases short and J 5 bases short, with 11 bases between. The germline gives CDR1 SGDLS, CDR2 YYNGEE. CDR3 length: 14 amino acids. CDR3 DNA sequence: TGTGCCAGCAGCGTAGTACAGGGAGGGGAGACCCAGTACTTC. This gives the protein CASSVVQGGETQYF.

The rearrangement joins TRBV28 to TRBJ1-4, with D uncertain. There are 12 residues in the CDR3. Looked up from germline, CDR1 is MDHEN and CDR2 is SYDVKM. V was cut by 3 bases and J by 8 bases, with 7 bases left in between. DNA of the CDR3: TGTGCCAGCAGTTTGAGAACGGAAAAACTGTTTTTT. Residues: CASSLRTEKLFF.